This T cell receptor beta chain was retrieved from a study of identical twins' blood T cells (dated by TCRdb to 2013 to 2014). For the study in its entirety: The roughly 12 libraries, six for the alpha chain and six for the beta chain, together yielded roughly 49 million Illumina reads. Using next-generation sequencing, the study compared the TCR alpha and beta chain repertoires of three pairs of monozygous twins to assess how genetics influences repertoire formation. Results the study describes overall, beyond this receptor: How many CDR3 clonotypes two donors shared depended mainly on the product of their cloneset sizes, and the twins did not clearly stray from this trend. Twin pairs were reported to be markedly more alike in V gene usage than unrelated donors were, even when looking at non-selected out-of-frame TCRbeta clonotypes. The proposed role of the TCRalpha J segment in MHC recognition during thymic selection was stated to require validation by independent studies. Because the twins were raised together, environmental influences could not be ruled out as an explanation for the similarity between twins. Looking at the most abundant TCRbeta clonotypes, every donor had more CDR3 sequences in common with her twin than with unrelated donors.

Library generation was performed with 5' RACE. Sequencer: Illumina Genome Analyzer IIx. The RNA-based TCR cDNA libraries were made using a previously described protocol that was modified in several ways. Sample-specific barcodes were introduced on both ends of each TCR cDNA library during cDNA synthesis and amplification to prevent cross-contamination. The authors' pipeline ran thus. Between about 85,000 and nearly 550,000 clonotypes were identified per individual, with about 2.2 to 4 million CDR3-containing reads per library. Reads carrying improper barcode index combinations were removed, after which the MiTCR software was used to build a cloneset for each library. MiTCR filtered or rescued low-quality reads and corrected PCR and sequencing errors when assembling CDR3 clonotypes. Artificial out-of-frame clonotypes were mapped to in-frame sequences, with one indel allowed in the CDR3, and then removed. Similarity in V and J gene usage between donors was calculated as the Jensen-Shannon divergence divided by the mean entropy. Using fastp trimming at Q25 and MiXCR clonotype assembly, TCRdb reanalyzed the public sequencing data and kept in-frame beta chains. Identical CDR3 protein sequences are pooled into one entry, listed with their most common genes and DNA. The V and J calls follow TCRdb's processing rather than the paper's. This sample lists around 380,000 distinct CDR3 sequences; about 28% were detected once. The ten largest clones add up to 6.1% of the sample.

CDR1 and CDR2, per the germline V gene, are LGHNT and FRNRAP. From cysteine to phenylalanine, the CDR3 is 14 amino acids long. The entry retains the CDR3 DNA only, 42 bases that are in frame from base 1. V is pared back by 6 bases and J by 4 bases, with 10 bases lying between the germline termini. The donors were six healthy women who made up three monozygous twin pairs. All three twin pairs had been raised together and were thought likely to have encountered the same vaccines and infectious agents. RNA was isolated from peripheral blood mononuclear cells and used to prepare TCR cDNA libraries. This clonotype was picked up a small number of times. This clone's antigen is unknown. No base-level quality is on record; no much larger clone is a single base apart.

Here the chain combines TRBV12-5 and TRBJ1-6; the D gene cannot be resolved reliably. Sample: PBMCs. This TCR was recovered from a woman aged 18-49 years in good health. The DNA sequence follows: TGTGCTAGTGGACCGACGGGGTATAATTCACCCCTCCACTTT. This sequence encodes CASGPTGYNSPLHF.